The 3 T cell receptor beta chains listed next were all sequenced from one sample in a study of blood T cells in healthy people across ages. A second PCR of about 6 to 12 cycles used a sample-barcoded 5' primer and a J-beta primer mix. TCRdb re-called the 5' RACE reads through MiXCR, storing one row per CDR3 protein. The sample consists of about 620,000 distinct CDR3 sequences, over 40% of them appearing once. Sequences were obtained from blood. All receptors come from a woman older than 75 in good health.

The V call is TRBV7-2, the J call TRBJ1-2; the match to TRBD1 covers 8 bases. V lost 5 bases to trimming and J lost 6 bases; unmatched junction nucleotides: 5. Germline V CDR1 and CDR2: SGHTA, FQGNSA. This CDR3 has 13 amino acids. The CDR3 DNA is TGTGCCAGCAGCGTGGACAGGGAGCATGGCTACACCTTC. Protein sequence: CASSVDREHGYTF.

The V call is TRBV20-1, the J call TRBJ2-5, with TRBD2 matching over 7 bases. V lost 0 bases to trimming and J lost 3 bases; unmatched junction nucleotides: 7. The CDR3 consists of 15 residues. CDR1 is DFQATT, CDR2 SNEGSKA, per germline (reference sequence). CDR3 loop: CSARDQRGQKETQYF. The CDR3 DNA sequence: TGCAGTGCTAGAGATCAGCGGGGCCAAAAAGAGACCCAGTACTTC.

This clonotype occurred many times. CDR3 bases: TGTGCCAGCAGCTTAGGGACAGGCATCTACGAGCAGTACTTC. Translating gives CASSLGTGIYEQYF. The chain is built from TRBV7-2 and TRBJ2-7, with TRBD1 identical over 7 bases. Germline V gene data show CDR1 as SGHTA and CDR2 as FQGNSA. The CDR3 spans 14 residues. V lost 1 base to trimming and J lost 3 bases; unmatched junction nucleotides: 3.